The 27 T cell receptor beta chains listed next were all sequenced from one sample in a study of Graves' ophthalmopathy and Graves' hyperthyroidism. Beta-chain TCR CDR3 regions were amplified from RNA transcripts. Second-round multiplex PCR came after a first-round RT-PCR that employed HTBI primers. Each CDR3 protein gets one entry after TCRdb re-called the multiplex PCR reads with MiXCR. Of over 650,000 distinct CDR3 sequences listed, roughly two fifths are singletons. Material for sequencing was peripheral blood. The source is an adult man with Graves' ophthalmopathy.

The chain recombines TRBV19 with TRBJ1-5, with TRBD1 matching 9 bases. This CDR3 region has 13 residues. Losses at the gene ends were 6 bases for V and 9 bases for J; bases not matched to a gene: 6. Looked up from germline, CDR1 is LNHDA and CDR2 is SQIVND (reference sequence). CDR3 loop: CASSPDRGRPQHF. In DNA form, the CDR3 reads TGTGCCAGTAGCCCGGACAGGGGAAGGCCCCAGCATTTT.

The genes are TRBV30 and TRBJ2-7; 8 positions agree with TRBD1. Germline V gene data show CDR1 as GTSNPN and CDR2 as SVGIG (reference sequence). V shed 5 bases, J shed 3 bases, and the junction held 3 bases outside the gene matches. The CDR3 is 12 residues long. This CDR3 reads CAWGQGFYEQYF. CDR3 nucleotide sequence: TGTGCCTGGGGACAGGGTTTCTACGAGCAGTACTTC.

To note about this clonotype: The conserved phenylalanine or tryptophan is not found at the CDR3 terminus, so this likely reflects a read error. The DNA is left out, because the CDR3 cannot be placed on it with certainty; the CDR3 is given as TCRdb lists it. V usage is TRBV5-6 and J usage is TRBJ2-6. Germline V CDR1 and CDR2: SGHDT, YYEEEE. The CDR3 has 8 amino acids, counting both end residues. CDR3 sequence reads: CASSLATS.

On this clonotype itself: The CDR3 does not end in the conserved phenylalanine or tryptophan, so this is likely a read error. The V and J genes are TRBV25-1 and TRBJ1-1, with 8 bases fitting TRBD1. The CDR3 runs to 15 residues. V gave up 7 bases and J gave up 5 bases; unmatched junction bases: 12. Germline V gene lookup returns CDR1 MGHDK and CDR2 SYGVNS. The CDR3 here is CASKYTGGSQTEAFL. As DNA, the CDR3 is TGTGCCAGCAAGTACACAGGGGGAAGTCAAACTGAAGCTTTCCTT.

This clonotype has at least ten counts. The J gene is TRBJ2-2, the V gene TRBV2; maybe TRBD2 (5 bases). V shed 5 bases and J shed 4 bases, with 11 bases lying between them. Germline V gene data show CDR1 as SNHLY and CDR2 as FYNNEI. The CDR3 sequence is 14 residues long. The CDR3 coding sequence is TGTGCCAGCAGTCTCCGGGATTTCACCGGGGAGCTGTTTTTT. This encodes CASSLRDFTGELFF.

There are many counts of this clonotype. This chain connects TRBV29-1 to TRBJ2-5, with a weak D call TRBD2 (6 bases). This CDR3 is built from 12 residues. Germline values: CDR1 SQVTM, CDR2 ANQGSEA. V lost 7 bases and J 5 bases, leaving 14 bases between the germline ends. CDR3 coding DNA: TGCAGCGCCCGACTAGTTCACGAGACCCAGTACTTC. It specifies CSARLVHETQYF.

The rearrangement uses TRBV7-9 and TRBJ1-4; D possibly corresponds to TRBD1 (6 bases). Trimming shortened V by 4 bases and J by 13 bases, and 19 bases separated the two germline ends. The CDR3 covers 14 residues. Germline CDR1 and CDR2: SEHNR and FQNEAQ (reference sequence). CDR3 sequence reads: CASSYLYGGAVLFF. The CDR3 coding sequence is TGTGCCAGCAGCTACCTCTATGGGGGGGCCGTACTGTTTTTT.

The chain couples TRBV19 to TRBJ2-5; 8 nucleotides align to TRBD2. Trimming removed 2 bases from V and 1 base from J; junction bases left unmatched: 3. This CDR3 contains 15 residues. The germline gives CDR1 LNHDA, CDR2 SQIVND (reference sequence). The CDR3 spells CASSISGGVQETQYF. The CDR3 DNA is TGTGCCAGTAGTATATCCGGGGGGGTCCAAGAGACCCAGTACTTC.

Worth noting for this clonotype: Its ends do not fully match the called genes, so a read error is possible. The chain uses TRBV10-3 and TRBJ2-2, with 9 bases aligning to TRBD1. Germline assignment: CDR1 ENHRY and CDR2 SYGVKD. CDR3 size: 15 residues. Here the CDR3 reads CASSEPRQGVRELFF. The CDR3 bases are TGTGCCAGCAGTGAGCCGAGACAGGGGGTCCGGGAGCTGTTTTTT.

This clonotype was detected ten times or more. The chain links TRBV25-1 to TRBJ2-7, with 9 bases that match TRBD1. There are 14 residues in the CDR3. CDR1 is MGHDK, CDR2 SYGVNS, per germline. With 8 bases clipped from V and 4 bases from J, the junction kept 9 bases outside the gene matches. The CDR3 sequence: CASGTGQGIYEQYF. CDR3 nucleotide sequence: TGTGCCAGCGGGACTGGACAGGGGATTTACGAGCAGTACTTC.

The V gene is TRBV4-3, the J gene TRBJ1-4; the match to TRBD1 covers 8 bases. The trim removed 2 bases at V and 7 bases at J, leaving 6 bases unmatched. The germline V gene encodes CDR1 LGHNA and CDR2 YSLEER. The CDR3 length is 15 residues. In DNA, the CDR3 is TGCGCCAGCAGCCAAAGGTTAACAGGGGGTGAAAAACTGTTTTTT. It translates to CASSQRLTGGEKLFF.

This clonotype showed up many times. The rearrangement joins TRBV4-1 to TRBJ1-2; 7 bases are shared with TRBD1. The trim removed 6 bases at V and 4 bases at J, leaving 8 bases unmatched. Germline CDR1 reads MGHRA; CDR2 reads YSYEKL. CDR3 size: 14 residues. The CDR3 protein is CASRTPGQSYGYTF. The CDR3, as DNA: TGCGCCAGCAGGACCCCGGGACAGAGCTATGGCTACACCTTC.

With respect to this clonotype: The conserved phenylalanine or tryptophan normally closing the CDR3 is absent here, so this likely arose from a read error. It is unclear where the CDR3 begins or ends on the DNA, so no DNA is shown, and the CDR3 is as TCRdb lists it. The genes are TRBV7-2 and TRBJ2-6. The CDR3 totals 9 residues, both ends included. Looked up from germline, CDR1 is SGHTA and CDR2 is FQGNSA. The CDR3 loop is CASSLVGTS.

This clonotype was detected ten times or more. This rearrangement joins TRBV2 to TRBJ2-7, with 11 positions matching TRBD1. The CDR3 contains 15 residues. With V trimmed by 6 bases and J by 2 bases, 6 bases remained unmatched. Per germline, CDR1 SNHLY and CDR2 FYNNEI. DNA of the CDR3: TGTGCCAGCAGCCCACGGGACAGGGGGACCTACGAGCAGTACTTC. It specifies CASSPRDRGTYEQYF. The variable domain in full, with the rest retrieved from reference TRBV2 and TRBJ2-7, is EPEVTQTPSHQVTQMGQEVILRCVPISNHLYFYWYRQILGQKVEFLVSFYNNEISEKSEIFDDQFSVERPDGSNFTLKIRSTKLEDSAMYFCASSPRDRGTYEQYFGPGTRLTVT.

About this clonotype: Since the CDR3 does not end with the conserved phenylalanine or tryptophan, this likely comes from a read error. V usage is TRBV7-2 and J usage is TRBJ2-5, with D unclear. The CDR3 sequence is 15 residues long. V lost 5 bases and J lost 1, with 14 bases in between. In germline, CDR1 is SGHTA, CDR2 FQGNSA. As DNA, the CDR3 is TGTGCCAGCAGCCAAGGAAACAGCTTCCAAGAGACCCAGTACGTC. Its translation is CASSQGNSFQETQYV.

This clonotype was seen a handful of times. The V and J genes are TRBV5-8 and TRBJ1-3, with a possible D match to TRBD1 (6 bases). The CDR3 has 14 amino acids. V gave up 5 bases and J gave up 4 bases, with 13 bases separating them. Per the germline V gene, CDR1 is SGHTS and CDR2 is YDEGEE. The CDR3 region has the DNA TGTGCCAGCAGGCCCAGGGGATACGGAAACACCATATATTTT. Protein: CASRPRGYGNTIYF.

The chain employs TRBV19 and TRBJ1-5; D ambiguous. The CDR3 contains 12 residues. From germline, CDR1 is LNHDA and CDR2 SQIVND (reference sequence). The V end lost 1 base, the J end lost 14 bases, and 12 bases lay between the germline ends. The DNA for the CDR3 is TGTGCCAGTAGTATAGGCAGATCCTACGAGCATTTT. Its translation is CASSIGRSYEHF.

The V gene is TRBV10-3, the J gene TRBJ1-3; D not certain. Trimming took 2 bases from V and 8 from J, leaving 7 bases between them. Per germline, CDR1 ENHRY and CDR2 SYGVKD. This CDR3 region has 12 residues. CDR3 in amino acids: CAISEGPDTIYF. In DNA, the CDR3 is TGTGCCATCAGTGAGGGCCCAGACACCATATATTTT.

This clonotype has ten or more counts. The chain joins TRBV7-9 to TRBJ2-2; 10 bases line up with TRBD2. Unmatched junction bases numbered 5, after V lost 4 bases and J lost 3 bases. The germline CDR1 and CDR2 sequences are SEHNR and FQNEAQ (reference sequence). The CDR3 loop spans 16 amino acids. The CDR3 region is CASSSTGTSDTGELFF. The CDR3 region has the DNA TGTGCCAGCAGCTCAACCGGGACTAGCGACACCGGGGAGCTGTTTTTT. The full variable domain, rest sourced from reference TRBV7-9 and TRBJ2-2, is DTGVSQNPRHKITKRGQNVTFRCDPISEHNRLYWYRQTLGQGPEFLTYFQNEAQLEKSRLLSDRFSAERPKGSFSTLEIQRTEQGDSAMYLCASSSTGTSDTGELFFGEGSRLTVL.

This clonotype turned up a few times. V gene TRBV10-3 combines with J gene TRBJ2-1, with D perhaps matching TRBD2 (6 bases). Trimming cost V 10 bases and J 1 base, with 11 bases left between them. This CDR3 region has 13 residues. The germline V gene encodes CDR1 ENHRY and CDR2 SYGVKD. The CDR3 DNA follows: TGTGCCACCAGCGGAGGGTCCTACAATGAGCAGTTCTTC. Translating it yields CATSGGSYNEQFF.

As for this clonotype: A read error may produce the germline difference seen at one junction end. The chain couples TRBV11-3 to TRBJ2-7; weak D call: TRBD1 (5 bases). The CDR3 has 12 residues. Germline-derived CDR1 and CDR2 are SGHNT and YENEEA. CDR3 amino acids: CASSGDSYGQYF. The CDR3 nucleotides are TGTGCCAGCAGCGGAGACAGCTACGGGCAGTACTTC.

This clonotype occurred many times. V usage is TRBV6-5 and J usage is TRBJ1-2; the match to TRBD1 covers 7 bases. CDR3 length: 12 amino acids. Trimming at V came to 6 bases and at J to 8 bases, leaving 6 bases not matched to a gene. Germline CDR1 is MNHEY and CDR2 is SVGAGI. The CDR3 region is CASRTGSGGYTF. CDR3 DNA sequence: TGTGCCAGCAGGACAGGGTCGGGGGGCTACACCTTC.

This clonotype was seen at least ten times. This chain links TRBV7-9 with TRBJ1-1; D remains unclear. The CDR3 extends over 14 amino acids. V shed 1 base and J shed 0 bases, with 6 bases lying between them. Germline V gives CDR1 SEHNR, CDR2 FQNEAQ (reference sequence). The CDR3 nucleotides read TGTGCCAGCAGCTTAGGGGCCATGAACACTGAAGCTTTCTTT. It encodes CASSLGAMNTEAFF.

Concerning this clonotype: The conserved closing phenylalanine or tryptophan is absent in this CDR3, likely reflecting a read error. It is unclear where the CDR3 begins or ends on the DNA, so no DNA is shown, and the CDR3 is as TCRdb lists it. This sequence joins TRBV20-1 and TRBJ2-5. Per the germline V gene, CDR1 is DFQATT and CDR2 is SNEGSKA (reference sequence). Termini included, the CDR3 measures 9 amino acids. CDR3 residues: CSARDSGTS.

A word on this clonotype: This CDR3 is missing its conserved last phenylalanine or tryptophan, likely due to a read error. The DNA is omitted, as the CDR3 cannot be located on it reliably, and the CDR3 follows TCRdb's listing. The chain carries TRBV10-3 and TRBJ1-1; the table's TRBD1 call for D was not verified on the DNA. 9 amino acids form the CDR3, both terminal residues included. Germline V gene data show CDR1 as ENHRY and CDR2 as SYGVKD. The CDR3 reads CAIKAGANY.

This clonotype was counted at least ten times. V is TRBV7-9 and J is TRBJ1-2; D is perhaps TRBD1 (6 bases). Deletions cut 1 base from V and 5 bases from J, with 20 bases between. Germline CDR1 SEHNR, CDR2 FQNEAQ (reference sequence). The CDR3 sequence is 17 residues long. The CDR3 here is CASSLVALWTDPYGYTF. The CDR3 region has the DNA TGTGCCAGCAGCTTAGTAGCGTTGTGGACAGATCCTTATGGCTACACCTTC.

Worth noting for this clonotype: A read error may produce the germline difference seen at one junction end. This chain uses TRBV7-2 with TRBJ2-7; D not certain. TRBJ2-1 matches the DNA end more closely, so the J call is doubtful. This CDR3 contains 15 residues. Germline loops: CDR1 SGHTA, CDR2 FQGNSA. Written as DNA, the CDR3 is TGTGCCGGCAGCCCGACTGGCGAGAACTACAATGAGCAGTTCTTC. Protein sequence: CAGSPTGENYNEQFF.